Below, one TCR beta chain is given with its context. Its antigen is currently not known. Sequencing instrument: Illumina HiSeq 2000. TCR beta cDNA libraries were prepared using 5'RACE template switching, which introduced a universal primer site and unique molecular identifiers. cDNA synthesis was primed from the TCR beta constant segment, followed by two successive PCR amplification steps. As for the authors' bioinformatics: Reads were demultiplexed and grouped by UMI with MIGEC, and clonotypes were assembled and quantified with MiTCR. To remove erroneous sequences, TCR cDNA sequences were retained only when supported by two or more reads. The tcR package was used for downstream repertoire analysis, and clonotypes were matched between fractions using CDR3 nucleotide sequence together with V segment. VDJmatch was used to annotate antigen specificity against VDJdb, with one amino acid substitution in CDR3 allowed. TCRdb reprocessed the reads and assigns one entry to each CDR3 protein sequence, leaving out DNA. The authors' filters were not applied to this entry. This sample's table carries 300,000 or so distinct CDR3 sequences. 4% to 5% of the sample goes to the ten largest clones.

CDR1 SGHRS and CDR2 YFSETQ are derived from the germline V gene. The cysteine opens and the phenylalanine closes a CDR3 of 16 amino acids. The entry carries no DNA sequence. The data were taken from a study of T cells expressing NK-cell markers (dated by TCRdb to between 2020 and 2021). With respect to the entire study: TCR beta-chain repertoires were profiled in sorted CD3+CD56+NKG2C+, CD3+CD56+NKG2C- and CD3+CD56-NKG2C+ T-cell subsets from eight donors. Of the eight sequenced donors, seven were found to be HCMV-seropositive and one was found to be HCMV-seronegative. All eight donors whose samples were sequenced were randomly selected healthy volunteers, three of them men and five women. Sequencing of the libraries produced 2 x 150 bp reads on Illumina HiSeq 2000/2500, MiSeq or NextSeq. What the work shows at the level of the full study, not this receptor alone: Whether the expanded NKG2C-expressing T cell clones were specific for HCMV antigens was left unclear. Those dominant clonotypes were again the most abundant among CD3+CD56-NKG2C+ cells in a few donors, at roughly 25-65%. For six donors, the dominant CD3+CD56+NKG2C+ clonotypes were among the top 10 CD8+ clonotypes and accounted for about 1.0-7.5% of CD8+ T cells.

HCMV serostatus was determined by detecting HCMV-specific IgG in serum with a commercial ELISA kit. Peripheral blood mononuclear cells were isolated from blood by Ficoll density gradient centrifugation. Sequencing was done on a sample of blood T cells: a sorted CD56 or NKG2C T cell subset, CD4+ or CD8+ T cells, or bulk PBMC T cells (not recorded which). Rearrangement joined TRBV5-1 to TRBJ1-1; checking the TCRdb D call of TRBD1 is not possible without DNA. This receptor was taken from a woman aged 18 to 75 in good health. The CDR3 amino acid sequence is: CASSFGRGGQNTEAFF.